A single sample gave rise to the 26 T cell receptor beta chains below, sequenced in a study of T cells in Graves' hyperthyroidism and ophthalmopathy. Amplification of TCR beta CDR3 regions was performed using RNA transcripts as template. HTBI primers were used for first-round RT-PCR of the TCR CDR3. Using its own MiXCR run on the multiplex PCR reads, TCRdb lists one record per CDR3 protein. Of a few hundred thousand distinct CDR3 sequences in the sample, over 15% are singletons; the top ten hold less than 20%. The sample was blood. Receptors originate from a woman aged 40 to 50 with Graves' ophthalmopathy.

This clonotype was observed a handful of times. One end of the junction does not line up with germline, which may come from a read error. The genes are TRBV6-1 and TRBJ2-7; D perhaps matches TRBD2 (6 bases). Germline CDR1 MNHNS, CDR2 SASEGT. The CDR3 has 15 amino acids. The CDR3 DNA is TGTGCCAGCAGGGAAGCCCCCCAGCGGGCCTACGAGCAGTACTTC. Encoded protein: CASREAPQRAYEQYF.

The CDR3: CASSQTGITNYGYTF. The DNA for the CDR3 is TGTGCCAGCAGCCAGACAGGGATAACAAACTATGGCTACACCTTC. The genes are TRBV3-1 and TRBJ1-2; TRBD1 matches 7 bases. CDR1 LGHDT and CDR2 YNNKEL come from the germline V gene (reference sequence). This CDR3 has 15 amino acids. V was pared by 3 bases and J by 2 bases, with 6 bases of the junction left unmatched.

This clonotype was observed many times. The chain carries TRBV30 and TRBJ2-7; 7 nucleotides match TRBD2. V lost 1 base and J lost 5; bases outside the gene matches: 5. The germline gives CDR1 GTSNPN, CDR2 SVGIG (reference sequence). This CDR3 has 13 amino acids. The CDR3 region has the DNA TGTGCCTGGAGTGGCGGGAGCGTCCACGAGCAGTACTTC. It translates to CAWSGGSVHEQYF.

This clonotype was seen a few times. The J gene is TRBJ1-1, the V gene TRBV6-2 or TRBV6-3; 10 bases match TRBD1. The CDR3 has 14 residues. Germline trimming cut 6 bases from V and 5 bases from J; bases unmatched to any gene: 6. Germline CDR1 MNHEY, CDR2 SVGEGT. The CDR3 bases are TGTGCCAGCAGGATGACAGGGGGCTGGACTGAAGCTTTCTTT. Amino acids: CASRMTGGWTEAFF.

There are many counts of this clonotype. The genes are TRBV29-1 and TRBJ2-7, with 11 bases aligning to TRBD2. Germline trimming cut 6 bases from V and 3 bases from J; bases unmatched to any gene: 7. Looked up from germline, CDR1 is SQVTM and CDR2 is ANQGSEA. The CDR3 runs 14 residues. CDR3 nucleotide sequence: TGCAGCGTCGAAACGCTAGCGGGAGGCTACGAGCAGTACTTC. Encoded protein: CSVETLAGGYEQYF.

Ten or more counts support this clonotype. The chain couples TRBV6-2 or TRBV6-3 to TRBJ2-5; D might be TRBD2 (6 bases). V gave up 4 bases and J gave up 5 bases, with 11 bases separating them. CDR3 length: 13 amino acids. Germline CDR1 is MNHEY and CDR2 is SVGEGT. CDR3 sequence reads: CASSWTIGETQYF. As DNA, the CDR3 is TGTGCCAGCAGTTGGACTATCGGGGAGACCCAGTACTTC.

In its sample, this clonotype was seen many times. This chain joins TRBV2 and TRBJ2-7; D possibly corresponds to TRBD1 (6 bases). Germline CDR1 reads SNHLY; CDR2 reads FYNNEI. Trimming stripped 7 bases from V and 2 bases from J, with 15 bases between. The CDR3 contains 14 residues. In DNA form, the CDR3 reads TGTGCCAGCACTACCGGGACACTAACCTACGAGCAGTACTTC. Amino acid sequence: CASTTGTLTYEQYF.

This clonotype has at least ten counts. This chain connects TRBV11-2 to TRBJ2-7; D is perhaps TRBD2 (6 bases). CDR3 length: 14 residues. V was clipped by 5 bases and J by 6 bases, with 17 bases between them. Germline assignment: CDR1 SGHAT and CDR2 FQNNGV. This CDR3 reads CASSNRRAGREQYF. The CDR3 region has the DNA TGTGCCAGCAGCAATCGGCGGGCGGGGCGCGAGCAGTACTTC. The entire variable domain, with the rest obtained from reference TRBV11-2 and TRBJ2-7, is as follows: EAGVAQSPRYKIIEKRQSVAFWCNPISGHATLYWYQQILGQGPKLLIQFQNNGVVDDSQLPKDRFSAERLKGVDSTLKIQPAKLEDSAVYLCASSNRRAGREQYFGPGTRLTVT.

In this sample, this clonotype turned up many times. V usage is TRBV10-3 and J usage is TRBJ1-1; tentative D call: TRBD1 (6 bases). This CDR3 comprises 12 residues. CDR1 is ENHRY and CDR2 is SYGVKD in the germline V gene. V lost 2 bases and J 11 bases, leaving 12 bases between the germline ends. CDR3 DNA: TGTGCCATCAGTGAGAATGGGGGCTCGGCTTTCTTT. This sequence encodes CAISENGGSAFF.

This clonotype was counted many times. The CDR3 DNA is TGTGCCAGCAGTTTCCTGATGGCGACCTCTGGAAACACCATATATTTT. This translates into CASSFLMATSGNTIYF. The V gene is TRBV12-3 or TRBV12-4, the J gene TRBJ1-3; D uncertain. V shed 3 bases and J shed 0 bases, with 12 bases lying between them. The CDR3 consists of 16 residues.

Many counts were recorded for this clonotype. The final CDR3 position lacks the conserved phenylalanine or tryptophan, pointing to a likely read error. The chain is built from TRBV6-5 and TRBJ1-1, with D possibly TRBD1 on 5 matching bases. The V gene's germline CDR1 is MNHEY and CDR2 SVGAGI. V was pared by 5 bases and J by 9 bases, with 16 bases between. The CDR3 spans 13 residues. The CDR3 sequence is CASSPPGRAKAFS. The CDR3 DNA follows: TGTGCCAGCAGTCCTCCGGGACGTGCGAAAGCTTTCTCT.

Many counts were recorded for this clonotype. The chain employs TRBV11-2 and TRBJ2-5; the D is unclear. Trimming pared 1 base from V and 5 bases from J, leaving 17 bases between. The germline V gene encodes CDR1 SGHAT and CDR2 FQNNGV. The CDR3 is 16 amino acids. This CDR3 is CASSLGVRTNSETQYF. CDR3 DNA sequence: TGTGCCAGCAGCTTAGGTGTCAGGACGAATTCGGAGACCCAGTACTTC. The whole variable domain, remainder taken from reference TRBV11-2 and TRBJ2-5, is EAGVAQSPRYKIIEKRQSVAFWCNPISGHATLYWYQQILGQGPKLLIQFQNNGVVDDSQLPKDRFSAERLKGVDSTLKIQPAKLEDSAVYLCASSLGVRTNSETQYFGPGTRLLVL.

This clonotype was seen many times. CDR3 residues: CASFGGNTIYF. The CDR3 DNA is TGTGCCAGCTTTGGAGGAAACACCATATATTTT. The chain uses TRBV27 and TRBJ1-3; D unclear. Deletions cut 8 bases from V and 4 bases from J, with 6 bases between. This CDR3 spans 11 amino acids. Germline values: CDR1 MNHEY, CDR2 SMNVEV (reference sequence).

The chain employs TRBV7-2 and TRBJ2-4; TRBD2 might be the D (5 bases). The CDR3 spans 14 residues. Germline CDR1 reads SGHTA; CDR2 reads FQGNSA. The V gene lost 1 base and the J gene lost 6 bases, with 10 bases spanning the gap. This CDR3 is CASSLEVAGNIQYF. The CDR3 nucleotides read TGTGCCAGCAGCTTAGAGGTGGCGGGAAACATTCAGTACTTC.

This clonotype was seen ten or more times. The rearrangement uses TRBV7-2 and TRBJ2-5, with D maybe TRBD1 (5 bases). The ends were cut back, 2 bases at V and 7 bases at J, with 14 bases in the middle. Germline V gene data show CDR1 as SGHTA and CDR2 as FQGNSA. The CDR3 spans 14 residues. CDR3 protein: CASSLRQPQGTQYF. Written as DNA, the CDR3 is TGTGCCAGCAGCTTACGACAGCCCCAGGGGACCCAGTACTTC.

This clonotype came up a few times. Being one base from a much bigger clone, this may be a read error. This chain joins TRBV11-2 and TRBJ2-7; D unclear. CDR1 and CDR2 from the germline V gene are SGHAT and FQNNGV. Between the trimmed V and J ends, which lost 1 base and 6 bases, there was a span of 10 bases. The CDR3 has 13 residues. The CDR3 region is CASSLVPMGEQYF. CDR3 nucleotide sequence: TGTGCCAGCAGCTTAGTCCCCATGGGCGAGCAGTACTTC.

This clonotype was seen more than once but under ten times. For the CDR3, the DNA is TGCGCCAGCAATCGACAGGGGGCCGCTGAAGCTTTCTTT. Protein: CASNRQGAAEAFF. This rearrangement joins TRBV5-1 to TRBJ1-1; TRBD1 matches 10 bases. J lost 6 bases, V lost 6 bases, and 5 bases had no gene match. Germline CDR1 reads SGHRS; CDR2 reads YFSETQ. This CDR3 comprises 13 residues.

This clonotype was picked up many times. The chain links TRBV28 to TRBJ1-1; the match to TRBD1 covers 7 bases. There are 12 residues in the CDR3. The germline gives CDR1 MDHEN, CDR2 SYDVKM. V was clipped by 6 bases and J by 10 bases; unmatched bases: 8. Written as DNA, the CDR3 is TGTGCCAGCAGGACAGGGACGCCGAGAGCTTTCTTT. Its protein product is CASRTGTPRAFF.

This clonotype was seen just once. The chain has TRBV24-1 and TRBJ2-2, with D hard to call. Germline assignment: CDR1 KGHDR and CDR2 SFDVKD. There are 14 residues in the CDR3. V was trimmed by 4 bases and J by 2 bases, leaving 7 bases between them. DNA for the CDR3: TGTGCCACCAGTGAGTGGAAAAACACCGGGGAGCTGTTTTTT. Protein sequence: CATSEWKNTGELFF.

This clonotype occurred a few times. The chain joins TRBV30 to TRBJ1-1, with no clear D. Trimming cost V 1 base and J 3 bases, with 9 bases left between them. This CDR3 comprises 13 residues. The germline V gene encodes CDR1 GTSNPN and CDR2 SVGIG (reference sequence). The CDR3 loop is CAWSAARYTEAFF. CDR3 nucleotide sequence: TGTGCCTGGAGTGCGGCTAGGTACACTGAAGCTTTCTTT.

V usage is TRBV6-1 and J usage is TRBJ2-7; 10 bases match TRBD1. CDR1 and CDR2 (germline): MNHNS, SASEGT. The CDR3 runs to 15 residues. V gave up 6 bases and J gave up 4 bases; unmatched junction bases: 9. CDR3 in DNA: TGTGCCAGCAGGACCCGGACAGGGGGTCTGTACGAGCAGTACTTC. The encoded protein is CASRTRTGGLYEQYF.

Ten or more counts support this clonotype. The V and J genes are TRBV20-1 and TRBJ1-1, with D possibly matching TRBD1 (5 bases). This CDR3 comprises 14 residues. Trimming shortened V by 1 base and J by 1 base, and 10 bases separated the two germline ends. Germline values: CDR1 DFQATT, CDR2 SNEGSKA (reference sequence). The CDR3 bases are TGCAGTGCTAGAGCCGGGACGGCGAACACTGAAGCTTTCTTT. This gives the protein CSARAGTANTEAFF.

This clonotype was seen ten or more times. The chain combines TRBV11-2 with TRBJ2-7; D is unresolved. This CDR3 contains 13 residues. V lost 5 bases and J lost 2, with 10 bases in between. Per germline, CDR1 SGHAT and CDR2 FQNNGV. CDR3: CASSLDITYEQYF. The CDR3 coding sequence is TGTGCCAGCAGCCTTGACATTACCTACGAGCAGTACTTC.

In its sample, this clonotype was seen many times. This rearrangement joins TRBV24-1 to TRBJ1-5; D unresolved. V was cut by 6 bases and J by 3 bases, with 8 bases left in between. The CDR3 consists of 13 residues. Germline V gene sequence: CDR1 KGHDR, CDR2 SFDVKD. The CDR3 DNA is TGTGCCACCAGTTCCGGGCTCAATCAGCCCCAGCATTTT. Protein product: CATSSGLNQPQHF.

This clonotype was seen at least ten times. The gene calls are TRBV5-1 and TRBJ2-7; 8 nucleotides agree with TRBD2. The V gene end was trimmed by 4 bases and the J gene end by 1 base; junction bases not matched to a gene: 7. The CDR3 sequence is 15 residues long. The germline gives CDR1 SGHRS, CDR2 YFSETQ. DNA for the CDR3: TGCGCCAGCAGCAAGGTGAGCGGGAGTTCCTACGAGCAGTACTTC. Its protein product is CASSKVSGSSYEQYF.

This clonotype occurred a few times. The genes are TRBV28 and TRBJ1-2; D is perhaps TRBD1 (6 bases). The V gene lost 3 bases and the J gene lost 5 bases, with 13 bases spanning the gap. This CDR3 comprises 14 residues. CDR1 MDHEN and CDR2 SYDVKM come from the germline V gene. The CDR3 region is CASSLIGTLYGYTF. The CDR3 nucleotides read TGTGCCAGCAGTTTGATTGGGACACTATATGGCTACACCTTC.